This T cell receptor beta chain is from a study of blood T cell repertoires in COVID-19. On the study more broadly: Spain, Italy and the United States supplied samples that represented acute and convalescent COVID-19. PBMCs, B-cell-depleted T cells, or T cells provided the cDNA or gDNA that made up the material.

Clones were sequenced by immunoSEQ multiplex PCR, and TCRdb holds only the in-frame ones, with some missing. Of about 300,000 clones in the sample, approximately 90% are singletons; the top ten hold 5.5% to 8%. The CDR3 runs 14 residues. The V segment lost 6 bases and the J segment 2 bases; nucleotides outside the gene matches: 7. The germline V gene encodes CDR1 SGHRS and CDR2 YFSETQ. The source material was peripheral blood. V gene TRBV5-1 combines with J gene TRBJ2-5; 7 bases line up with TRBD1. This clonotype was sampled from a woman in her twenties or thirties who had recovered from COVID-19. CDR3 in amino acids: CASTLQGTQETQYF. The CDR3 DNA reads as TGCGCCAGCACTCTACAGGGGACGCAAGAGACCCAGTACTTC.